The source of this T cell receptor beta chain is a study of T cell responses to AZD1222 COVID-19 vaccine. The V and J ends lost 0 bases and 5 bases respectively, with 4 bases between them. The CDR3 totals 13 residues. Germline V CDR1 and CDR2: KGHSH, LQKENI. Concerning this clone: Antigen specificity is unknown.

Study outcomes and limitations: When two AZD1222 doses had been given, Spike-specific TCR breadth and depth rose.

Measured with immunoSEQ multiplex PCR; TCRdb has only the in-frame clones, and not every one. The sample records 110,000 to 150,000 clones, roughly 91% being singletons. Sequences were derived from peripheral blood, sampled on day 0 of AZD1222 vaccination. V is TRBV18 and J is TRBJ1-4; no clear D gene. The source of this sequence is an adult in good health. Here the CDR3 DNA reads TGTGCCAGCTCACCACCCGCGAATGAAAAACTGTTTTTT. This translates into CASSPPANEKLFF.